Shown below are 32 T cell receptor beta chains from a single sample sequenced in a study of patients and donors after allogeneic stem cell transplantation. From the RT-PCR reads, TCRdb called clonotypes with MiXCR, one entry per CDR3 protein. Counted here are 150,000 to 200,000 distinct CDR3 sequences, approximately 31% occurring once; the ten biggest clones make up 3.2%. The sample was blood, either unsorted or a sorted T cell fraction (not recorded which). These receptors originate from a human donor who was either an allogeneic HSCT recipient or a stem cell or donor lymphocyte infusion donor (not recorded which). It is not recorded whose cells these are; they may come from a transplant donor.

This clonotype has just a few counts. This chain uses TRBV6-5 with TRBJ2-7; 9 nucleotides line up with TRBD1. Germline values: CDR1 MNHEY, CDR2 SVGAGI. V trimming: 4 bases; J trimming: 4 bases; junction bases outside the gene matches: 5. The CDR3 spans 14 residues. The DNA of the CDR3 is TGTGCCAGCAGTTCCCACAGGGGGCCGTACGAGCAGTACTTC. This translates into CASSSHRGPYEQYF.

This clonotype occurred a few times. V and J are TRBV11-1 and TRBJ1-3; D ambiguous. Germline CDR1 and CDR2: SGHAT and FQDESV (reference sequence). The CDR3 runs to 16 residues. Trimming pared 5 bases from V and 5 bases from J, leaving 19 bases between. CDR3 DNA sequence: TGTGCCAGCAGCCATCCGTACTCGGACGGTAGAAACACCATATATTTT. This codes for CASSHPYSDGRNTIYF.

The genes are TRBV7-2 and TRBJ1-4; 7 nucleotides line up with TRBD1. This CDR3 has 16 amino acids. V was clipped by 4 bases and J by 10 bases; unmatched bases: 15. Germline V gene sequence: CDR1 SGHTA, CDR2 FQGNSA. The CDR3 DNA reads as TGTGCCAGCAGCTCGCCTCGGACAGGTGCCAAAGGAAAACTGTTTTTT. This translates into CASSSPRTGAKGKLFF.

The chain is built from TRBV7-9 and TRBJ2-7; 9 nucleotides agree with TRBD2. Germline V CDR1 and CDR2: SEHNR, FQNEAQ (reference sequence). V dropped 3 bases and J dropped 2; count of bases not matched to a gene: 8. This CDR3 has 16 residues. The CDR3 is CASSLAGGEVPYEQYF. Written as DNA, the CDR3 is TGTGCCAGCAGCTTGGCGGGAGGGGAGGTGCCCTACGAGCAGTACTTC.

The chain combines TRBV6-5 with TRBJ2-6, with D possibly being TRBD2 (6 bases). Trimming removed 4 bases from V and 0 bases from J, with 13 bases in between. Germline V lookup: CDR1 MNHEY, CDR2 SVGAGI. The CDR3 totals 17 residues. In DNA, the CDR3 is TGTGCCAGCAGTTGGGACTCTTTCCCCTCTGGGGCCAACGTCCTGACTTTC. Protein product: CASSWDSFPSGANVLTF.

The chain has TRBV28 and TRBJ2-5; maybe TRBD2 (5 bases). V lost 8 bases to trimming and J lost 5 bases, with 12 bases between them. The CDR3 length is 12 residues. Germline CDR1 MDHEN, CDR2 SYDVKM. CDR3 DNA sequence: TGTGCCAGCCGACTACCGTTCGAGACCCAGTACTTC. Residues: CASRLPFETQYF.

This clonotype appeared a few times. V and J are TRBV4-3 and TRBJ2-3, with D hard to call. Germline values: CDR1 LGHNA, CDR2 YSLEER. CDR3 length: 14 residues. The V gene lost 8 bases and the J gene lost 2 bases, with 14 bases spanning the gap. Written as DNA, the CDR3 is TGCGCCAGCGTGGAAATCTCAATCACAGATACGCAGTATTTT. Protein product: CASVEISITDTQYF.

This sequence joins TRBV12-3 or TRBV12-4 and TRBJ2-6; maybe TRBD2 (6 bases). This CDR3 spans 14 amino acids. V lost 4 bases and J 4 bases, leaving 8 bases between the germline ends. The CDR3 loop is CASSSSGGANVLTF. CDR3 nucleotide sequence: TGTGCCAGCAGTTCCAGCGGGGGGGCCAACGTCCTGACTTTC.

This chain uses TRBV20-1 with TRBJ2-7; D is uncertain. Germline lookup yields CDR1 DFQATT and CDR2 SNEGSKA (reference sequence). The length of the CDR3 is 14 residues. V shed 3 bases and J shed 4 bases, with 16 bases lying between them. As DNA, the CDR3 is TGCAGTGCTAGTTCGAGTGCCGTCGAATACGAGCAGTACTTC. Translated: CSASSSAVEYEQYF.

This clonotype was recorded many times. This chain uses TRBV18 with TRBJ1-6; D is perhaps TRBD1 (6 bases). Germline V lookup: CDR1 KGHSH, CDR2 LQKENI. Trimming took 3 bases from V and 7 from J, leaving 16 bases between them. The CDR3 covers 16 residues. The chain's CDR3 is CASSPGMRGLNSPLHF. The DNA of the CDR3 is TGTGCCAGCTCACCGGGGATGAGGGGGTTGAATTCACCCCTCCACTTT.

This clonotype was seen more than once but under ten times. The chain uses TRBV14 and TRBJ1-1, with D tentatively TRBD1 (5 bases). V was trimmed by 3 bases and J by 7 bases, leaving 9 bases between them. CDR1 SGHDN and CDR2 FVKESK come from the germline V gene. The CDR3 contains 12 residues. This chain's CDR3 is CASSHWGVEAFF. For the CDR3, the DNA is TGTGCCAGCAGCCACTGGGGCGTTGAAGCTTTCTTT.

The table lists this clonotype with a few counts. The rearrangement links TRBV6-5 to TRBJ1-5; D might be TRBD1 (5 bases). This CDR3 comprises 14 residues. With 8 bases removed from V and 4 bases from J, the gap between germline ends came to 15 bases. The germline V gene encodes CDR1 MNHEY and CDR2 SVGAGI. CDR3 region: CASGQGTVNQPQHF. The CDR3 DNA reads TGTGCCAGCGGGCAGGGAACAGTAAATCAGCCCCAGCATTTT.

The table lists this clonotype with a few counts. CDR3 sequence (DNA): TGTGCCAGCAGCTTAGGGACCGAAACGAGAAACACCATATATTTT. Translating gives CASSLGTETRNTIYF. The genes are TRBV7-8 and TRBJ1-3; unclear D gene. The CDR3 runs 15 residues. Looked up from germline, CDR1 is SGHVS and CDR2 is FQNEAQ. Trimming took off 1 base at V and 5 bases at J, with 12 bases between the two ends.

The chain's CDR3 is CASTGQGVHEQYF. The CDR3 bases are TGTGCCAGCACAGGTCAAGGGGTCCACGAGCAGTACTTC. The rearrangement joins TRBV6-5 to TRBJ2-7; D might be TRBD1 (5 bases). Trimming cost V 7 bases and J 5 bases, with 15 bases left between them. The CDR3 has 13 amino acids. The germline CDR1 and CDR2 sequences are MNHEY and SVGAGI.

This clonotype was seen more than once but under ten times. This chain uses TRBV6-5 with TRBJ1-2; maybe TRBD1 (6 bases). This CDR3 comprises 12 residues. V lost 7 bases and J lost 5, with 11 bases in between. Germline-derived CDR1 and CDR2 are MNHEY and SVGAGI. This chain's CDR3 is CASTGQGYGYTF. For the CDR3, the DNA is TGTGCCAGCACGGGCCAGGGGTATGGCTACACCTTC.

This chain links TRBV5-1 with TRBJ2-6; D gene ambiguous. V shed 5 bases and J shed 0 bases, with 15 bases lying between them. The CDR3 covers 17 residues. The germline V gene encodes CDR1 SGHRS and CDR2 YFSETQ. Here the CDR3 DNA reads TGCGCCAGCAGTCTGTTGCCCTCCCCCTCTGGGGCCAACGTCCTGACTTTC. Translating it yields CASSLLPSPSGANVLTF.

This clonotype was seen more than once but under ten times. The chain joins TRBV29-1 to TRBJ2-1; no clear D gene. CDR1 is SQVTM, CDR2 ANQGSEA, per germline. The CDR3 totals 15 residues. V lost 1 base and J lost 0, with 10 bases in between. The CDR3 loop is CSVEVLVSSYNEQFF. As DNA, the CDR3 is TGCAGCGTTGAAGTTTTGGTGAGCTCCTACAATGAGCAGTTCTTC.

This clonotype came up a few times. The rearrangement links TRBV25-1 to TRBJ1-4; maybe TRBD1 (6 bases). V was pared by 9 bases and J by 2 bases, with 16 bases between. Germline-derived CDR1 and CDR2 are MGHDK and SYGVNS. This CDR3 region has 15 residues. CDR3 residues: CASGQGSRTNEKLFF. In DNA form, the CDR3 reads TGTGCCAGTGGGCAGGGGTCGCGGACTAATGAAAAACTGTTTTTT.

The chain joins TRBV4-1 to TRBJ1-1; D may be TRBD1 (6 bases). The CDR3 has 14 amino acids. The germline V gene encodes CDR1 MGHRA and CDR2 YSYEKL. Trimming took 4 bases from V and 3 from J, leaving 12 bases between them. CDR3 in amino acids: CASSRRDKYTEAFF. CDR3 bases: TGCGCCAGCAGCCGAAGGGACAAATACACTGAAGCTTTCTTT.

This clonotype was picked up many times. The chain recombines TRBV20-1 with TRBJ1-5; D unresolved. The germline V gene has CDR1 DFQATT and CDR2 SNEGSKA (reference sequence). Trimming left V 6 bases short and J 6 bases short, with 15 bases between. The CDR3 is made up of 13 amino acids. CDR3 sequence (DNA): TGCAGTGCCCCCGGCAGTGGGAGTCAGCCCCAGCATTTT. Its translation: CSAPGSGSQPQHF.

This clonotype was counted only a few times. The CDR3, as DNA: TGTGCCAGCACCAAGCCCTCTGGAAACACCATATATTTT. Encoded protein: CASTKPSGNTIYF. The chain carries TRBV28 and TRBJ1-3; D is undetermined. Germline lookup yields CDR1 MDHEN and CDR2 SYDVKM. CDR3 length equals 13 residues. Trimming shortened V by 7 bases and J by 0 bases, and 7 bases separated the two germline ends.

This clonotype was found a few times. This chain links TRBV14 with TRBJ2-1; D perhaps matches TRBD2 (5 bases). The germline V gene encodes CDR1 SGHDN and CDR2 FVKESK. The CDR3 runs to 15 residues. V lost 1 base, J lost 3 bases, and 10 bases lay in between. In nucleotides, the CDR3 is TGTGCCAGCAGCCAAGGCGTAGCGCTCTACAATGAGCAGTTCTTC. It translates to CASSQGVALYNEQFF.

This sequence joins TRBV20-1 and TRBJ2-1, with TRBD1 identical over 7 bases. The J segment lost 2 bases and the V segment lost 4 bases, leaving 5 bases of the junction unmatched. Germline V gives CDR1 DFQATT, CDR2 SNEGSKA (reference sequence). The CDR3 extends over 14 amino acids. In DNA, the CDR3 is TGCAGTGCTAAATACAGGGGAACCTACAATGAGCAGTTCTTC. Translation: CSAKYRGTYNEQFF.

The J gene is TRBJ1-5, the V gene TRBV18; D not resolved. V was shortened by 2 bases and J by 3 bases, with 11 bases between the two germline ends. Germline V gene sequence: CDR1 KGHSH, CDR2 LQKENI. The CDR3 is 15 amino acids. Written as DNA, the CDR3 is TGTGCCAGCTCACCATCGGCGGGGTTCAATCAGCCCCAGCATTTT. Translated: CASSPSAGFNQPQHF.

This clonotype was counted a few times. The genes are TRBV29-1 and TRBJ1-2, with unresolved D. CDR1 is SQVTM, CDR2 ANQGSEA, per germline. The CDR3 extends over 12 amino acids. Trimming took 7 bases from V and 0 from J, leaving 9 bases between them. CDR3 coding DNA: TGCAGCGGGGGTCCCTCTAACTATGGCTACACCTTC. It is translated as CSGGPSNYGYTF.

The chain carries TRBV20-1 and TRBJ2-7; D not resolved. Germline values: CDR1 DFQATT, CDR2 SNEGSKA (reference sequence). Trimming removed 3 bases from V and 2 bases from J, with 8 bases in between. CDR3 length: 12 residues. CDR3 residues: CSASLPPYEQYF. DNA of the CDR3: TGCAGTGCTAGTTTGCCCCCCTACGAGCAGTACTTC.

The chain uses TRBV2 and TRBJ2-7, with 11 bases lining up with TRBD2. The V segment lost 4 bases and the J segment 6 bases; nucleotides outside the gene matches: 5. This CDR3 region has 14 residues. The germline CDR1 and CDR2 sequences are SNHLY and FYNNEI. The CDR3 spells CASSVLAGAGEQYF. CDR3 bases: TGTGCCAGCAGTGTACTAGCGGGAGCAGGCGAGCAGTACTTC.

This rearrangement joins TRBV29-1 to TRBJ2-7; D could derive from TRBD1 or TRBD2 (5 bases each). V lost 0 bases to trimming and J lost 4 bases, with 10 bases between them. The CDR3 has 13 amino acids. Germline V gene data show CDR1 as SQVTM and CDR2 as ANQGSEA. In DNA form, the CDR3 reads TGCAGCGTTGAAGACGGGGCTTTATACGAGCAGTACTTC. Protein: CSVEDGALYEQYF.

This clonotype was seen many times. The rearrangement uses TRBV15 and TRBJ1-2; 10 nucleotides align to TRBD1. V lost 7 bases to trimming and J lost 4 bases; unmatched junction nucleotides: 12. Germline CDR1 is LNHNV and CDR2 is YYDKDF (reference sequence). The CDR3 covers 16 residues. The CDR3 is CATTDPTGQGTYGYTF. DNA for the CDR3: TGTGCCACCACAGACCCGACGGGACAGGGGACCTATGGCTACACCTTC.

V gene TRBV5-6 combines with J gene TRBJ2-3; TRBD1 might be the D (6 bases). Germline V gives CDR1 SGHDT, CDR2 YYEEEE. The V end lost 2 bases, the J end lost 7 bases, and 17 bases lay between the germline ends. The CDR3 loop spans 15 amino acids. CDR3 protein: CASSLMAGDLNTQYF. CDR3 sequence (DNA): TGTGCCAGCAGCTTAATGGCAGGGGATCTGAATACGCAGTATTTT.

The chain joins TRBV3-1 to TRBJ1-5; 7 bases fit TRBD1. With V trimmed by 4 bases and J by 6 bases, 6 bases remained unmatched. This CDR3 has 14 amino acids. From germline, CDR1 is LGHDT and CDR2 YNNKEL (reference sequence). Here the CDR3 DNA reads TGTGCCAGCAGCCCGCGACAGGGTACTCAGCCCCAGCATTTT. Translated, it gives CASSPRQGTQPQHF.

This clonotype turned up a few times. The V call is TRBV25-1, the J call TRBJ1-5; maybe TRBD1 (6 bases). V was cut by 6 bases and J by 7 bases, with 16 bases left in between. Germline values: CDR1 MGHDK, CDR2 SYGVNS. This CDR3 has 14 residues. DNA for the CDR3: TGTGCCAGCAGCGTAACAGGGTCCTCCCAGCCCCAGCATTTT. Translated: CASSVTGSSQPQHF.